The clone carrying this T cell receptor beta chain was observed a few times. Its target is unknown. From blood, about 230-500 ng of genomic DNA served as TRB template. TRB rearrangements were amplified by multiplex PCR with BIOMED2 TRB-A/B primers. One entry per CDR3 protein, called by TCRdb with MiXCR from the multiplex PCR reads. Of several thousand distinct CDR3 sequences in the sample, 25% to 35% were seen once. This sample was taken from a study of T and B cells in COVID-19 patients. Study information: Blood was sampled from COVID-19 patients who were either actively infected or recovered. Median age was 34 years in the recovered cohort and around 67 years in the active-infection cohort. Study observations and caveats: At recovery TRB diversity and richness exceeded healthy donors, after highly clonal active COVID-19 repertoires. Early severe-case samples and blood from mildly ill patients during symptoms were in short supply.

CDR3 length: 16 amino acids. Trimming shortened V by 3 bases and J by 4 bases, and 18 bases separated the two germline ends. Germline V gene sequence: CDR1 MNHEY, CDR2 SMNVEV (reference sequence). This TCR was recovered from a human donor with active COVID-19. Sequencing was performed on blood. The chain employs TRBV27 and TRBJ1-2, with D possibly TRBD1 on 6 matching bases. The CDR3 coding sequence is TGTGCCAGCAGTTTTGGGGGGGGGAGGGGGAGCTATGGCTACACCTTC. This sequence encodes CASSFGGGRGSYGYTF.